Following are 25 T cell receptor beta chains from one sample sequenced in a study of shared clonotypes between healthy human individuals. Profiling relied on immunoSEQ multiplex PCR, and the TCRdb table lists in-frame clones only, not all of them. This sample yields a few million clones, of which roughly 92% are seen a single time; about 0.13% belongs to the top ten. Sequencing was performed on naive CD4+ T cells sorted from blood. Subset described: CD45RA+ positively selected. The receptors were sampled from a young man in good health.

CDR3 in amino acids: CASSLVGTATGELFF. The CDR3 nucleotides are TGTGCCAGCAGCTTAGTAGGGACAGCCACCGGGGAGCTGTTTTTT. The chain has TRBV11-3 and TRBJ2-2; TRBD1 agrees at 7 bases. After removal of 1 base from V and 4 bases from J, the junction contained 3 bases not matched to a gene. CDR1 is SGHNT and CDR2 is YENEEA in the germline V gene. The CDR3 length is 15 residues.

V is TRBV5-4 and J is TRBJ2-1; D gene unclear. Germline V gene sequence: CDR1 SGHNT, CDR2 YYREEE (reference sequence). V dropped 0 bases and J dropped 11 bases, with 15 bases sitting between them. This CDR3 comprises 14 residues. CDR3 in amino acids: CASSLEDPARKQFF. The DNA of the CDR3 is TGTGCCAGCAGCTTGGAAGACCCCGCTCGGAAGCAGTTCTTC.

This chain uses TRBV7-9 with TRBJ2-5; D possibly corresponds to TRBD1 (5 bases). The V gene's germline CDR1 is SEHNR and CDR2 FQNEAQ (reference sequence). The CDR3 sequence is 13 residues long. V was pared by 5 bases and J by 3 bases, with 10 bases between. CDR3 protein: CASSPRQKETQYF. The CDR3 region has the DNA TGTGCCAGCAGCCCCCGACAGAAAGAGACCCAGTACTTC.

The CDR3 loop is CASSPGRGTTNEKLFF. The CDR3 DNA reads TGTGCCAGCAGCCCTGGGCGGGGTACAACTAATGAAAAACTGTTTTTT. This chain links TRBV5-6 with TRBJ1-4; D remains ambiguous. V lost 4 bases, J lost 0 bases, and 13 bases lay in between. Germline CDR1 and CDR2: SGHDT and YYEEEE. The CDR3 consists of 16 residues. The whole variable domain, filled in from reference TRBV5-6 and TRBJ1-4, reads DAGVTQSPTHLIKTRGQQVTLRCSPKSGHDTVSWYQQALGQGPQFIFQYYEEEERQRGNFPDRFSGHQFPNYSSELNVNALLLGDSALYLCASSPGRGTTNEKLFFGSGTQLSVL.

Comments on this clone: An end of the junction differs from the germline gene, which may be a read error. The chain uses TRBV5-1 and TRBJ2-3; weak D call: TRBD2 (6 bases). Germline lookup yields CDR1 SGHRS and CDR2 YFSETQ. This CDR3 has 14 amino acids. The CDR3 DNA is TGCGCCAGCAGCTTGGATACTAGCACAGATACGCGGTATTTT. Encoded protein: CASSLDTSTDTRYF.

The J gene is TRBJ2-3, the V gene TRBV11-2; 9 bases match TRBD2. CDR3 length equals 14 residues. In germline, CDR1 is SGHAT, CDR2 FQNNGV. Trimming took 4 bases from V and 6 from J; bases not matched to a gene: 5. CDR3 amino acids: CASSSRGGRDTQYF. As DNA, the CDR3 is TGTGCCAGCAGCTCGCGGGGGGGGAGGGATACGCAGTATTTT.

V gene TRBV18 combines with J gene TRBJ1-4; 9 nucleotides match TRBD1. Germline CDR1 and CDR2: KGHSH and LQKENI. This CDR3 spans 16 amino acids. The V gene end was trimmed by 4 bases and the J gene end by 8 bases; junction bases not matched to a gene: 11. The CDR3 reads CASSQNGQGINEKLFF. The CDR3 nucleotides read TGTGCCAGCTCACAAAACGGACAGGGGATCAACGAAAAACTGTTTTTT.

This sequence joins TRBV4-1 and TRBJ2-1; 14 nucleotides line up with TRBD2. Germline assignment: CDR1 MGHRA and CDR2 YSYEKL. The CDR3 loop spans 17 amino acids. V shed 4 bases, J shed 6 bases, and the junction held 8 bases outside the gene matches. CDR3 nucleotide sequence: TGCGCCAGCAGCCGCTCCGTAGGGACTAGCGGGAGCAATGAGCAGTTCTTC. It encodes CASSRSVGTSGSNEQFF.

With respect to this clone: Additional DNA sequences in this sample encode the identical CDR3. V usage is TRBV2 and J usage is TRBJ1-5; D possibly corresponds to TRBD1 (6 bases). Trimming took off 6 bases at V and 4 bases at J, with 10 bases between the two ends. The CDR3 has 13 amino acids. In germline, CDR1 is SNHLY, CDR2 FYNNEI. The chain's CDR3 is CASSRDINQPQHF. CDR3 nucleotides: TGTGCCAGCAGCCGGGACATAAATCAGCCCCAGCATTTT.

V gene TRBV29-1 combines with J gene TRBJ2-1; 10 bases are shared with TRBD2. Germline CDR1 SQVTM, CDR2 ANQGSEA. The ends lost 6 bases at V and 9 bases at J; junction bases unmatched: 11. The CDR3 loop spans 14 amino acids. Here the CDR3 reads CSVGGPSGSFEQFF. The CDR3 coding sequence is TGCAGCGTGGGGGGGCCTAGCGGGAGTTTTGAGCAGTTCTTC.

This chain uses TRBV5-3 with TRBJ1-4; D remains unclear. TRBV5-3 is flagged as an ORF with uncertain function. This CDR3 has 14 amino acids. V shed 0 bases and J shed 4 bases, with 7 bases lying between them. This chain's CDR3 is CARSLGQNNEKLFF. In DNA form, the CDR3 reads TGTGCCAGAAGCTTGGGTCAGAATAATGAAAAACTGTTTTTT.

This sequence joins TRBV29-1 and TRBJ2-7; 10 positions match TRBD1. The junction had 4 bases not matched to a gene; V was cut back by 4 bases and J by 4 bases. CDR3 length: 13 amino acids. Germline loops: CDR1 SQVTM, CDR2 ANQGSEA. The CDR3 bases are TGCAGCGTTGGGGACAGGGGAGGTTACGAGCAGTACTTC. It specifies CSVGDRGGYEQYF.

This chain joins TRBV6-6 and TRBJ2-7; 8 nucleotides line up with TRBD2. The CDR3 totals 15 residues. Germline V lookup: CDR1 MNHNY, CDR2 SVGAGI (reference sequence). The ends lost 5 bases at V and 0 bases at J; junction bases unmatched: 6. The CDR3 sequence is CASSLSGGLSYEQYF. The DNA of the CDR3 is TGTGCCAGCAGTCTAAGCGGGGGTCTCTCCTACGAGCAGTACTTC.

This chain connects TRBV27 to TRBJ1-5, with a possible D match to TRBD1 (5 bases). V dropped 4 bases and J dropped 2 bases, with 15 bases sitting between them. Germline V gene sequence: CDR1 MNHEY, CDR2 SMNVEV (reference sequence). This CDR3 is 16 amino acids long. CDR3 residues: CASSSTSGTGNQPQHF. The CDR3 region has the DNA TGTGCCAGCAGTTCCACCTCGGGGACGGGCAATCAGCCCCAGCATTTT.

V and J are TRBV18 and TRBJ2-3; 8 nucleotides align to TRBD1. J was trimmed by 1 base and V by 6 bases; bases with no gene match: 6. This CDR3 spans 15 amino acids. Germline V lookup: CDR1 KGHSH, CDR2 LQKENI. Here the CDR3 DNA reads TGTGCCAGCTCCCGATCGGGACAGGGCACAGATACGCAGTATTTT. The encoded protein is CASSRSGQGTDTQYF.

As to this clone: Other DNA sequences from this sample encode an identical CDR3 as well. The gene calls are TRBV19 and TRBJ2-7; 9 bases line up with TRBD1. Trimming took 6 bases from V and 1 from J; bases not matched to a gene: 4. This CDR3 comprises 14 residues. Germline V gives CDR1 LNHDA, CDR2 SQIVND (reference sequence). CDR3 sequence reads: CASSRQGGSYEQYF. The CDR3 coding sequence is TGTGCCAGTAGCAGACAGGGGGGGTCCTACGAGCAGTACTTC.

The J gene is TRBJ2-3, the V gene TRBV4-1; no clear D gene. CDR1 and CDR2 (germline): MGHRA, YSYEKL. CDR3 size: 16 residues. Trimming shortened V by 1 base and J by 0 bases, and 11 bases separated the two germline ends. The CDR3 DNA reads as TGCGCCAGCAGCCAAGTCTTGAAGACTAGCACAGATACGCAGTATTTT. Protein product: CASSQVLKTSTDTQYF.

This clone was observed once. V usage is TRBV2 and J usage is TRBJ2-3; no definite D call. Trimming took off 6 bases at V and 0 bases at J, with 7 bases between the two ends. Looked up from germline, CDR1 is SNHLY and CDR2 is FYNNEI. The CDR3 runs to 13 residues. The chain's CDR3 is CASRAASTDTQYF. The CDR3 DNA follows: TGTGCCAGCAGGGCAGCTAGCACAGATACGCAGTATTTT.

The chain recombines TRBV10-3 with TRBJ2-7, with D perhaps being TRBD1 or TRBD2 (5 bases each). The CDR3 sequence is 13 residues long. V dropped 4 bases and J dropped 6 bases, with 13 bases sitting between them. Germline values: CDR1 ENHRY, CDR2 SYGVKD. CDR3 protein: CAISGGDPFEQYF. The CDR3 DNA is TGTGCCATCAGTGGAGGGGACCCTTTCGAGCAGTACTTC.

This chain joins TRBV18 and TRBJ1-1, with unresolved D. The germline CDR1 and CDR2 sequences are KGHSH and LQKENI. The CDR3 loop spans 13 amino acids. Deletions cut 5 bases from V and 0 bases from J, with 7 bases between. CDR3 amino acids: CASSSQMNTEAFF. In DNA, the CDR3 is TGTGCCAGCTCATCACAAATGAACACTGAAGCTTTCTTT.

This chain links TRBV30 with TRBJ1-2; D call uncertain. V dropped 4 bases and J dropped 5 bases, with 11 bases sitting between them. CDR3 length: 12 residues. In germline, CDR1 is GTSNPN, CDR2 SVGIG (reference sequence). The CDR3: CAWISANYGYTF. The CDR3 bases are TGTGCCTGGATTTCAGCAAATTATGGCTACACCTTC.

The V call is TRBV30, the J call TRBJ2-7; no firm D call. V was pared by 0 bases and J by 6 bases, with 9 bases between. From germline, CDR1 is GTSNPN and CDR2 SVGIG (reference sequence). The CDR3 is 12 amino acids. CDR3 residues: CAWSVFGSEQYF. Written as DNA, the CDR3 is TGTGCCTGGAGTGTTTTTGGTTCCGAGCAGTACTTC.

The chain links TRBV11-3 to TRBJ2-6, with 8 bases fitting TRBD1. The trim removed 1 base at V and 0 bases at J, leaving 2 bases unmatched. CDR3 length: 17 amino acids. Germline assignment: CDR1 SGHNT and CDR2 YENEEA. CDR3 in amino acids: CASSLGQGSSGANVLTF. CDR3 nucleotide sequence: TGTGCCAGCAGCTTAGGACAGGGGAGCTCTGGGGCCAACGTCCTGACTTTC.

The gene calls are TRBV28 and TRBJ2-3, with TRBD2 matching 9 bases. Germline trimming cut 5 bases from V and 5 bases from J; bases unmatched to any gene: 14. Per germline, CDR1 MDHEN and CDR2 SYDVKM. This CDR3 has 17 residues. The DNA for the CDR3 is TGTGCCAGCAGTCCCCCCGGCGGCGGGGGGGCGGTAGATACGCAGTATTTT. It codes for CASSPPGGGGAVDTQYF.

This clone was seen only once. This chain links TRBV28 with TRBJ1-4; D not resolved. The CDR3 is 14 amino acids. From germline, CDR1 is MDHEN and CDR2 SYDVKM. The V end was cut by 6 bases, the J end by 10 bases, with 18 bases between. CDR3 sequence reads: CASSSGSPSGKLFF. In nucleotides, the CDR3 is TGTGCCAGCAGCTCCGGGAGCCCTAGTGGAAAACTGTTTTTT.